This TCR beta chain was identified in a study of T cell responses to AZD1222 COVID-19 vaccine. Sequencing was performed with immunoSEQ multiplex PCR; in TCRdb, only in-frame clones are kept and a portion is missing. Here the sample spans about 100,000 clones, roughly 91% being singletons. Germline V CDR1 and CDR2: SGDLS, YYNGEE. The CDR3 runs to 13 residues. With 5 bases removed from V and 0 bases from J, the gap between germline ends came to 6 bases. The sequence was collected from an adult in good health. Specimen: peripheral blood, collected on day 0 of AZD1222 vaccination. V gene TRBV9 combines with J gene TRBJ1-3; unclear D gene. The CDR3 DNA reads TGTGCCAGCAGAGCTACCTCTGGAAACACCATATATTTT. Translating it yields CASRATSGNTIYF.